This passage covers 32 T cell receptor beta chains from one sample sequenced in a study of blood T cells in healthy people across ages (dated by TCRdb to about 2015). The library was produced with 5' RACE. The sequencer listed for this sample is Illumina HiSeq 2500. A second PCR of about 7 to 12 cycles was run with a J-beta primer mix and a sample-barcoded 5' primer. Starting from the raw public reads, TCRdb applied fastp trimming at Q25, assembled clones with MiXCR and retained in-frame beta chains. One record per CDR3 amino acid sequence lists the most common genes and DNA. The sample table holds roughly 2 million distinct CDR3 sequences, of which roughly 52% were seen once. Around 2.1% of the sample is held by the ten biggest clonotypes. The sequenced sample consisted of blood. The source is a woman aged 40 to 50 in good health.

Worth noting for this clonotype: A read error may account for a junction end that differs from germline. The rearrangement uses TRBV5-1 and TRBJ2-3, with D maybe TRBD2 (6 bases). Looked up from germline, CDR1 is SGHRS and CDR2 is YFSETQ. The CDR3 is made up of 16 amino acids. In nucleotides, the CDR3 is TGCGCCAGCAGATTGGACTACATTGCCAACACAGATACGCAGTATTTT. This sequence encodes CASRLDYIANTDTQYF.

This chain joins TRBV12-3 or TRBV12-4 and TRBJ1-5, with TRBD1 matching over 7 bases. This CDR3 has 16 residues. Trimming took 6 bases from V and 2 from J; bases not matched to a gene: 10. The CDR3 DNA is TGTGCCAGCAGAGAAGCCTCCGGGACAGGCAATCAGCCCCAGCATTTT. Protein: CASREASGTGNQPQHF.

This clonotype is a singleton in its sample. This chain links TRBV20-1 with TRBJ1-2, with a tentative D call TRBD1 (5 bases). V was clipped by 0 bases and J by 8 bases, with 13 bases between them. From germline, CDR1 is DFQATT and CDR2 SNEGSKA (reference sequence). The CDR3 has 13 amino acids. CDR3 DNA sequence: TGCAGTGCTAGAGATTCTAGGGGATGGGGCTACACCTTC. Residues: CSARDSRGWGYTF.

There are many counts of this clonotype. A read error may explain this, as a much larger clone is one base away. V is TRBV20-1 and J is TRBJ2-7; no definite D call. V shed 0 bases and J shed 6 bases, with 15 bases lying between them. Germline V gene data show CDR1 as DFQATT and CDR2 as SNEGSKA (reference sequence). This CDR3 contains 14 residues. CDR3 loop: CSARDRTNLGEQYF. The CDR3 nucleotides read TGCAGTGCTAGAGATCGGACCAACCTGGGCGAGCAGTACTTC.

This chain joins TRBV7-2 and TRBJ2-2; D ambiguous. Germline V gene lookup returns CDR1 SGHTA and CDR2 FQGNSA. This CDR3 contains 12 residues. V was shortened by 5 bases and J by 4 bases, with 5 bases between the two germline ends. CDR3 nucleotides: TGTGCCAGCAGCCACAGCACCGGGGAGCTGTTTTTT. Translation: CASSHSTGELFF. Based on the CDR3 plus reference TRBV7-2 and TRBJ2-2, the full variable domain is GAGVSQSPSNKVTEKGKDVELRCDPISGHTALYWYRQSLGQGLEFLIYFQGNSAPDKSGLPSDRFSAERTGGSVSTLTIQRTQQEDSAVYLCASSHSTGELFFGEGSRLTVL.

Written as DNA, the CDR3 is TGTGCCAGCAGTTACGGGGTCCCCGATACGCAGTATTTT. This codes for CASSYGVPDTQYF. This sequence joins TRBV27 and TRBJ2-3, with a weak D call TRBD2 (5 bases). Trimming removed 4 bases at V and 6 bases at J, with 11 bases between. Germline lookup yields CDR1 MNHEY and CDR2 SMNVEV (reference sequence). The CDR3 is 13 residues long.

This clonotype was recorded many times. This chain joins TRBV3-1 and TRBJ1-6; D perhaps matches TRBD1 (5 bases). The germline V and J ends were trimmed by 4 bases and 7 bases, with 11 bases remaining between them. CDR3 length: 14 amino acids. Germline lookup yields CDR1 LGHDT and CDR2 YNNKEL (reference sequence). Here the CDR3 reads CASSRGTENSPLHF. CDR3 DNA sequence: TGTGCCAGCAGCCGTGGGACCGAGAATTCACCCCTCCACTTT.

The chain recombines TRBV6-2 or TRBV6-3 with TRBJ1-2; tentatively, D is TRBD1 (5 bases). CDR3 length equals 13 residues. Germline CDR1 and CDR2: MNHEY and SVGEGT. V was clipped by 2 bases and J by 7 bases, with 11 bases between them. CDR3: CASSYMPGSGYTF. The CDR3 DNA is TGTGCCAGCAGTTACATGCCAGGGAGTGGCTACACCTTC.

The rearrangement links TRBV20-1 to TRBJ2-1, with TRBD1 as a possible D gene (6 bases). Germline assignment: CDR1 DFQATT and CDR2 SNEGSKA (reference sequence). Trimming removed 0 bases from V and 8 bases from J, with 14 bases in between. CDR3 length equals 14 residues. CDR3 amino acids: CSARDGQGYDEQFF. As DNA, the CDR3 is TGCAGTGCTAGAGATGGGCAGGGGTACGATGAGCAGTTCTTC.

The rearrangement links TRBV6-5 to TRBJ1-2; no reliable D call. Germline CDR1 reads MNHEY; CDR2 reads SVGAGI. The CDR3 contains 13 residues. The V and J ends lost 8 bases and 2 bases respectively, with 12 bases between them. The CDR3 DNA follows: TGTGCCAGCGGAAAGACCGCGAACTATGGCTACACCTTC. This codes for CASGKTANYGYTF.

The CDR3 sequence is CASSPDLQTQYF. CDR3 bases: TGCGCCAGCAGCCCAGACTTACAGACCCAGTACTTC. This chain joins TRBV5-1 and TRBJ2-5; D not certain. Germline CDR1 is SGHRS and CDR2 is YFSETQ. V was shortened by 4 bases and J by 6 bases, with 10 bases between the two germline ends. The CDR3 covers 12 residues.

This clonotype has only a few counts. The J gene is TRBJ2-4, the V gene TRBV29-1; a possible D gene is TRBD2 (5 bases). The CDR3 runs 14 residues. The germline V and J ends were trimmed by 1 base and 9 bases, with 16 bases remaining between them. The germline V gene encodes CDR1 SQVTM and CDR2 ANQGSEA. The CDR3 DNA follows: TGCAGCGTTGAAGGAGGACCCGGGATCTTCATTCAGTACTTC. Amino acid sequence: CSVEGGPGIFIQYF.

V is TRBV20-1 and J is TRBJ2-1; 7 bases match TRBD1. Judging by the DNA end, TRBJ2-7 fits better; the J call may be wrong. The CDR3 runs to 15 residues. Germline CDR1 and CDR2: DFQATT and SNEGSKA (reference sequence). The CDR3 DNA reads as TGCAGTGCTCCGGAGAGCAGGGGGAAAGCCTACGAGCAGTACTTC. It is translated as CSAPESRGKAYEQYF.

This chain links TRBV7-6 with TRBJ2-4, with 9 bases that match TRBD2. The tail of the sequence fits TRBJ2-7 better, so the J call may be wrong. Germline values: CDR1 SGHVS, CDR2 FNYEAQ. This CDR3 has 18 amino acids. CDR3 sequence: CASSLAGNRRGGVHEQYF. The CDR3 nucleotides read TGTGCCAGCAGCTTAGCGGGTAATAGGCGGGGGGGCGTCCACGAGCAGTACTTC.

V is TRBV6-1 and J is TRBJ2-5; TRBD2 agrees at 7 bases. CDR3 length: 15 residues. Germline V gene sequence: CDR1 MNHNS, CDR2 SASEGT. Unmatched junction bases numbered 14, after V lost 2 bases and J lost 11 bases. For the CDR3, the DNA is TGTGCCAGCAGTGAACGGCCTAGCGGATACAATGAGCAGTACTTC. Its translation: CASSERPSGYNEQYF.

There are a few counts of this clonotype. The chain uses TRBV4-2 and TRBJ2-1; D is uncertain. From germline, CDR1 is LGHNA and CDR2 YNFKEQ. Trimming removed 2 bases from V and 8 bases from J, with 10 bases in between. This CDR3 comprises 13 residues. CDR3 amino acids: CASSQPRSDEQFF. Written as DNA, the CDR3 is TGTGCCAGCAGCCAACCCCGATCCGATGAGCAGTTCTTC.

The chain links TRBV18 to TRBJ2-3, with 7 bases aligning to TRBD1. V trimming: 3 bases; J trimming: 0 bases; junction bases outside the gene matches: 9. The V gene's germline CDR1 is KGHSH and CDR2 LQKENI. This CDR3 is built from 17 residues. CDR3 in DNA: TGTGCCAGCTCACCTCTCGGGACAGCAACTAGCACAGATACGCAGTATTTT. It translates to CASSPLGTATSTDTQYF.

The genes are TRBV28 and TRBJ1-5; D may be TRBD1 (5 bases). The CDR3 totals 16 residues. V lost 4 bases and J 7 bases, leaving 20 bases between the germline ends. Germline loops: CDR1 MDHEN, CDR2 SYDVKM. CDR3 amino acids: CASSSTGRGGVQPQHF. CDR3 nucleotides: TGTGCCAGCAGTTCGACCGGCCGGGGGGGAGTCCAGCCCCAGCATTTT.

The rearrangement links TRBV28 to TRBJ2-7, with D tentatively TRBD1 or TRBD2 (5 bases each). Trimming removed 7 bases from V and 4 bases from J, with 23 bases in between. Germline lookup yields CDR1 MDHEN and CDR2 SYDVKM. CDR3 size: 16 residues. The CDR3 here is CASTPGGVAGTYEQYF. The CDR3 bases are TGTGCCAGCACCCCTGGGGGAGTGGCAGGAACGTACGAGCAGTACTTC. Using reference TRBV28 and TRBJ2-7 for the parts outside the CDR3, the full variable domain is DVKVTQSSRYLVKRTGEKVFLECVQDMDHENMFWYRQDPGLGLRLIYFSYDVKMKEKGDIPEGYSVSREKKERFSLILESASTNQTSMYLCASTPGGVAGTYEQYFGPGTRLTVT.

V and J are TRBV20-1 and TRBJ1-2; maybe TRBD1 (5 bases). This CDR3 is built from 13 residues. The germline V gene encodes CDR1 DFQATT and CDR2 SNEGSKA (reference sequence). V lost 2 bases to trimming and J lost 8 bases, with 15 bases between them. The CDR3 DNA reads TGCAGTGCTAGATCGGAGAGGGGACTGGGCTACACCTTC. This gives the protein CSARSERGLGYTF.

In this sample, this clonotype turned up a few times. The chain has TRBV27 and TRBJ1-6, with TRBD1 matching over 8 bases. The junction had 5 bases not matched to a gene; V was cut back by 6 bases and J by 4 bases. CDR1 and CDR2 from the germline V gene are MNHEY and SMNVEV (reference sequence). The CDR3 runs 15 residues. CDR3 coding DNA: TGTGCCAGCAGCCTTCGACAGGGGTATAATTCACCCCTCCACTTT. This sequence encodes CASSLRQGYNSPLHF.

The gene calls are TRBV20-1 and TRBJ1-4; D is perhaps TRBD1 (6 bases). The V end was cut by 6 bases, the J end by 8 bases, with 10 bases between. Germline CDR1 DFQATT, CDR2 SNEGSKA (reference sequence). There are 11 residues in the CDR3. CDR3 bases: TGCAGTGCCCAGAGGGGGGAAAAACTGTTTTTT. Its translation is CSAQRGEKLFF.

This clonotype turned up a few times. The chain uses TRBV6-5 and TRBJ2-5, with 8 bases that match TRBD1. Germline V gene lookup returns CDR1 MNHEY and CDR2 SVGAGI. Trimming removed 6 bases from V and 2 bases from J; junction bases left unmatched: 8. CDR3 length: 15 residues. The CDR3 here is CASRLQGEEQETQYF. CDR3 nucleotides: TGTGCCAGCAGACTACAGGGGGAGGAACAAGAGACCCAGTACTTC.

This chain joins TRBV7-2 and TRBJ2-3; D might be TRBD2 (6 bases). Germline V gene sequence: CDR1 SGHTA, CDR2 FQGNSA. This CDR3 spans 19 amino acids. Deletions cut 0 bases from V and 3 bases from J, with 22 bases between. The CDR3 here is CASSLAALGGAEETDTQYF. As DNA, the CDR3 is TGTGCCAGCAGCTTAGCGGCGTTAGGCGGGGCGGAGGAAACAGATACGCAGTATTTT.

The V and J genes are TRBV4-2 and TRBJ2-3; 8 bases align to TRBD1. The trim removed 3 bases at V and 4 bases at J, leaving 3 bases unmatched. The germline CDR1 and CDR2 sequences are LGHNA and YNFKEQ. There are 14 residues in the CDR3. CDR3 sequence (DNA): TGTGCCAGCAGCCAGAGGACAGGGCCAGATACGCAGTATTTT. This encodes CASSQRTGPDTQYF.

This sequence joins TRBV20-1 and TRBJ1-5; 7 nucleotides agree with TRBD1. The germline V gene encodes CDR1 DFQATT and CDR2 SNEGSKA (reference sequence). V gave up 6 bases and J gave up 9 bases; unmatched junction bases: 11. The CDR3 extends over 13 amino acids. The CDR3 region has the DNA TGCAGTGCGGGACACAGGGGCTCGAGGCCCCAGCATTTT. Protein product: CSAGHRGSRPQHF.

This clonotype was seen once. A much larger clone differs by one base, so this may be a read error. The chain is built from TRBV27 and TRBJ2-3, with D perhaps TRBD1 or TRBD2 (5 bases each). The CDR3 runs to 15 residues. Germline-derived CDR1 and CDR2 are MNHEY and SMNVEV (reference sequence). Deletions cut 8 bases from V and 2 bases from J, with 17 bases between. The CDR3 nucleotides are TGTGCCAGCGGTGGCAGCGGACAAAACACAGATACGCAGTATTTT. This sequence encodes CASGGSGQNTDTQYF.

J is TRBJ2-1 and V is TRBV12-3 or TRBV12-4; 8 nucleotides align to TRBD1. Unmatched junction bases numbered 8, after V lost 7 bases and J lost 0 bases. This CDR3 region has 16 residues. The CDR3 region has the DNA TGTGCCAGCACCGAGAACAGGGGGAGCTCCTACAATGAGCAGTTCTTC. Translating it yields CASTENRGSSYNEQFF.

This clonotype was found once. CDR3 residues: CASKAGGWDEQYF. The CDR3 bases are TGTGCCAGCAAAGCGGGGGGGTGGGATGAGCAGTACTTC. The V and J genes are TRBV9 and TRBJ2-5, with 10 bases identical to TRBD2. With V trimmed by 6 bases and J by 11 bases, 10 bases remained unmatched. CDR1 is SGDLS, CDR2 YYNGEE, per germline. The CDR3 is 13 amino acids.

The chain couples TRBV9 to TRBJ2-7; possible D gene TRBD2, 6 bases. The length of the CDR3 is 14 residues. The V gene's germline CDR1 is SGDLS and CDR2 YYNGEE. Deletions cut 0 bases from V and 5 bases from J, with 12 bases between. This CDR3 reads CASSVDLWGDEQYF. The CDR3 nucleotides read TGTGCCAGCAGCGTAGATCTGTGGGGGGACGAGCAGTACTTC.

This sequence joins TRBV7-3 and TRBJ2-1, with a possible D match to TRBD1 (5 bases). The CDR3 extends over 16 amino acids. V lost 8 bases and J 0 bases, leaving 17 bases between the germline ends. Germline CDR1 is SGHTA and CDR2 is FQGTGA. The CDR3 protein is CASRPWGSSSYNEQFF. As DNA, the CDR3 is TGTGCCAGCCGGCCTTGGGGCTCAAGCTCCTACAATGAGCAGTTCTTC.

The chain combines TRBV3-1 with TRBJ2-5, with 9 bases identical to TRBD2. Germline-derived CDR1 and CDR2 are LGHDT and YNNKEL (reference sequence). CDR3 length equals 17 residues. V lost 1 base and J lost 4; bases outside the gene matches: 10. CDR3 region: CASSQGQAGGLGETQYF. CDR3 in DNA: TGTGCCAGCAGCCAAGGTCAAGCGGGGGGCTTGGGAGAGACCCAGTACTTC.